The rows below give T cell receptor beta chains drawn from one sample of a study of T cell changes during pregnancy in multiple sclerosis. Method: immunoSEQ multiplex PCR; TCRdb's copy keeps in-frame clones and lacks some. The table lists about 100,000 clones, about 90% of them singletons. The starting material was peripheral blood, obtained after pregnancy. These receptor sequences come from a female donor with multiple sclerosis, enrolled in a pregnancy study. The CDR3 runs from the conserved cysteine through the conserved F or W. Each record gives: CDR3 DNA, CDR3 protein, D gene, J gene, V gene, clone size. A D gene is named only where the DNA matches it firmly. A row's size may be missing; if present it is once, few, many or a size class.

CDR3nt: TGTGCTTCTTCGACAGCTAACTATGGCTACACCTTC
CDR3aa: CASSTANYGYTF
d_gene: -
j_gene: TRBJ1-2
v_gene: TRBV6-5
abundance: -

CDR3nt: TGTGCCGGGGGGGGGATCTCAATGAACACTGAAGCTTTCTTT
CDR3aa: CAGGGISMNTEAFF
d_gene: -
j_gene: TRBJ1-1
v_gene: TRBV30
abundance: -

CDR3nt: TGTGCCAGCAGTGACTCGACACACACCGGGGAGCTGTTTTTT
CDR3aa: CASSDSTHTGELFF
d_gene: -
j_gene: TRBJ2-2
v_gene: TRBV6-4
abundance: -

CDR3nt: TGTGCCAGCAGCCCGCTACGGACATACGAGCAGTACTTC
CDR3aa: CASSPLRTYEQYF
d_gene: -
j_gene: TRBJ2-7
v_gene: TRBV11-2
abundance: -

CDR3nt: TGCGCCAGCAGCCAAGATTGGGACAGGACCTATGGCTACACCTTC
CDR3aa: CASSQDWDRTYGYTF
d_gene: TRBD1
j_gene: TRBJ1-2
v_gene: TRBV4-1
abundance: few

CDR3nt: TGTGCCAGTACTCCCGGGGGACGGTATAGCAATCAGCCCCAGCATTTT
CDR3aa: CASTPGGRYSNQPQHF
d_gene: -
j_gene: TRBJ1-5
v_gene: TRBV19
abundance: -

CDR3nt: TGTGCCAGCTCACCACGGAATGGGGACATGAACACTGAAGCTTTCTTT
CDR3aa: CASSPRNGDMNTEAFF
d_gene: -
j_gene: TRBJ1-1
v_gene: TRBV18
abundance: -

CDR3nt: TGTGCCAGCAGCTTGGGAGGGCGGGCGGAACCCATAGTAAACACTGAAGCTTTCTTT
CDR3aa: CASSLGGRAEPIVNTEAFF
d_gene: -
j_gene: TRBJ1-1
v_gene: TRBV5-6
abundance: -

CDR3nt: TGTGCCAGCAGTTTGTTGTTACCGCAGGGGATAGATACGCAGTATTTT
CDR3aa: CASSLLLPQGIDTQYF
d_gene: -
j_gene: TRBJ2-3
v_gene: TRBV27
abundance: once

CDR3nt: TGTGCCAGCAGCCTAGGCGGGGAGGATTCACCCCTCCACTTT
CDR3aa: CASSLGGEDSPLHF
d_gene: -
j_gene: TRBJ1-6
v_gene: TRBV7-9
abundance: -

CDR3nt: TGTGCCACCAGCACATCCGACGGGAGGTCTTCCTACGAGCAGTACTTC
CDR3aa: CATSTSDGRSSYEQYF
d_gene: TRBD2
j_gene: TRBJ2-7
v_gene: TRBV28
abundance: -

CDR3nt: TGTGCCAGCAGTTTCCTGACTAGCCTGGATGAGCAGTTCTTC
CDR3aa: CASSFLTSLDEQFF
d_gene: TRBD2
j_gene: TRBJ2-1
v_gene: TRBV27
abundance: -

CDR3nt: TGCGCCAGCAGCCTTGGGAGGGGGTTAGGGAATTCACCCCTCCACTTT
CDR3aa: CASSLGRGLGNSPLHF
d_gene: -
j_gene: TRBJ1-6
v_gene: TRBV4-1
abundance: -

CDR3nt: TGTGCCACCAGCAGAGATCTATTCCAAGAGACCCAGTACTTC
CDR3aa: CATSRDLFQETQYF
d_gene: -
j_gene: TRBJ2-5
v_gene: TRBV15
abundance: -

CDR3nt: TGTGCCAGCAGTGAATATCACAGGTCGCTAGATGGGCCCCAGCATTTT
CDR3aa: CASSEYHRSLDGPQHF
d_gene: -
j_gene: TRBJ1-5
v_gene: TRBV6-1
abundance: -

CDR3nt: TGTGCCAGTGGTAGGGGGGACTATGGCTACACCTTC
CDR3aa: CASGRGDYGYTF
d_gene: -
j_gene: TRBJ1-2
v_gene: TRBV19
abundance: -

CDR3nt: TGTGCCAGCAGTGGAGGGGGAGAGACCCAGTACTTC
CDR3aa: CASSGGGETQYF
d_gene: -
j_gene: TRBJ2-5
v_gene: TRBV2
abundance: -

CDR3nt: TGCGCCAGCAGGCCGACAGCCATCCAGGGAGGTTCACCCCTCCACTTT
CDR3aa: CASRPTAIQGGSPLHF
d_gene: -
j_gene: TRBJ1-6
v_gene: TRBV5-1
abundance: few

CDR3nt: TGTGCCAGCAGCTTGGCGGGACGGCTTGATACGCAGTATTTT
CDR3aa: CASSLAGRLDTQYF
d_gene: -
j_gene: TRBJ2-3
v_gene: TRBV7-9
abundance: -

CDR3nt: TGTGCCAGCAGGCTCGGGACAGGGAGCGGCTACACCTTC
CDR3aa: CASRLGTGSGYTF
d_gene: TRBD1
j_gene: TRBJ1-2
v_gene: TRBV13
abundance: -

CDR3nt: TGTGCCAGCTCCAAGCGACTAGCGGGGAGTGGCACCGGGGAGCTGTTTTTT
CDR3aa: CASSKRLAGSGTGELFF
d_gene: TRBD2
j_gene: TRBJ2-2
v_gene: TRBV7-2
abundance: -

CDR3nt: TGTGCCAGCAGTTCCACGGACAGGGGGCATTTGGACTATGGCTACACCTTC
CDR3aa: CASSSTDRGHLDYGYTF
d_gene: TRBD1
j_gene: TRBJ1-2
v_gene: TRBV28
abundance: -

CDR3nt: TGTGCCAGCAGCGCACAATCCGGGACAGGGTTATCCGAGCAGTACTTC
CDR3aa: CASSAQSGTGLSEQYF
d_gene: TRBD1
j_gene: TRBJ2-7
v_gene: TRBV9
abundance: -

CDR3nt: TGTGCCAGCAGTGAACCAGGTGAGAACACTGAAGCTTTCTTT
CDR3aa: CASSEPGENTEAFF
d_gene: -
j_gene: TRBJ1-1
v_gene: TRBV6-1
abundance: -

CDR3nt: TGCGCCAGCAGCCAAGATTCCGGGGGGCTCGAGCAGTACTTC
CDR3aa: CASSQDSGGLEQYF
d_gene: -
j_gene: TRBJ2-7
v_gene: TRBV4-3
abundance: -

CDR3nt: TGTGCCAGCGGACTAGCGGGAGACAATGAGCAGTTCTTC
CDR3aa: CASGLAGDNEQFF
d_gene: TRBD2
j_gene: TRBJ2-1
v_gene: TRBV19
abundance: -

CDR3nt: TGTGCCTCGTCGTTAGGGGAGCTGTTTTTT
CDR3aa: CASSLGELFF
d_gene: -
j_gene: TRBJ2-2
v_gene: TRBV30
abundance: -

CDR3nt: TGTGCCAGCAGTGAAGCGGGCGTGGCAGGGGCCACCGGGGAGCTGTTTTTT
CDR3aa: CASSEAGVAGATGELFF
d_gene: -
j_gene: TRBJ2-2
v_gene: TRBV6-1
abundance: -

CDR3nt: TGTGCCATCGGGCACTCTTACGAGCAGTACTTC
CDR3aa: CAIGHSYEQYF
d_gene: -
j_gene: TRBJ2-7
v_gene: TRBV10-3
abundance: -

CDR3nt: TGTGCCAGCAGTTTACAGTGGAACACTGAAGCTTTCTTT
CDR3aa: CASSLQWNTEAFF
d_gene: -
j_gene: TRBJ1-1
v_gene: TRBV28
abundance: few

CDR3nt: TGTGCCAGCACCCTCAGGACTAGCAGCTACAATGAGCAGTTCTTC
CDR3aa: CASTLRTSSYNEQFF
d_gene: TRBD2
j_gene: TRBJ2-1
v_gene: TRBV28
abundance: -

CDR3nt: TGTGCCAGCAGAGGGGGTGATGAGCAGTTCTTC
CDR3aa: CASRGGDEQFF
d_gene: -
j_gene: TRBJ2-1
v_gene: TRBV7-8
abundance: -

CDR3nt: TGTGCCAGCAAGGGATCCTTGGGACAGGGGGACGACGAGCAGTACTTC
CDR3aa: CASKGSLGQGDDEQYF
d_gene: TRBD1
j_gene: TRBJ2-7
v_gene: TRBV5-5
abundance: -

CDR3nt: TGTGCCAGTAGTGGGGCCCAGAACACCGGGGAGCTGTTTTTT
CDR3aa: CASSGAQNTGELFF
d_gene: -
j_gene: TRBJ2-2
v_gene: TRBV19
abundance: -

CDR3nt: TGTGCCAGCAGCTTCGACGGGGACAGGGGGCCTGGCTACACCTTC
CDR3aa: CASSFDGDRGPGYTF
d_gene: TRBD1
j_gene: TRBJ1-2
v_gene: TRBV2
abundance: -

CDR3nt: TGCGCCAGCAGCCGCCCCGGGACAGGGTTTGTCGAGCAGTACTTC
CDR3aa: CASSRPGTGFVEQYF
d_gene: TRBD1
j_gene: TRBJ2-7
v_gene: TRBV5-1
abundance: -